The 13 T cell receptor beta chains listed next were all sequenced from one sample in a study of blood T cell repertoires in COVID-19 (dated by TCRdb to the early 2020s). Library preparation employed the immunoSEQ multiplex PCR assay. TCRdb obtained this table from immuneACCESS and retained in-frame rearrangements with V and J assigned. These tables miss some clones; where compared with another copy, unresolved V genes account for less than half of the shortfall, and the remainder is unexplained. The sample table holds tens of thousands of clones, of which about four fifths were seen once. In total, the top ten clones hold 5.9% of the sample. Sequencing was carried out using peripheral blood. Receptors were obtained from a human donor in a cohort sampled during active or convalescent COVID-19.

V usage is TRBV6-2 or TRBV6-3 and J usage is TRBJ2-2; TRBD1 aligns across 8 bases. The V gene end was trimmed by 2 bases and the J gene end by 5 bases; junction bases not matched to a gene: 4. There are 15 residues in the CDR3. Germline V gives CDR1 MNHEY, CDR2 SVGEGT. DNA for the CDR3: TGTGCCAGCAGTTACGTCAGGGGGCGTACCGGGGAGCTGTTTTTT. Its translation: CASSYVRGRTGELFF.

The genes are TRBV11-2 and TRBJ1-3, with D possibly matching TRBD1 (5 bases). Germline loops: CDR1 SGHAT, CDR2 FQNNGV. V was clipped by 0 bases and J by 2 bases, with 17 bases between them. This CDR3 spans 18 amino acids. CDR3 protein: CASSLDSAGLGAGNTIYF. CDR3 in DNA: TGTGCCAGCAGCTTAGATTCAGCAGGGCTTGGAGCTGGAAACACCATATATTTT.

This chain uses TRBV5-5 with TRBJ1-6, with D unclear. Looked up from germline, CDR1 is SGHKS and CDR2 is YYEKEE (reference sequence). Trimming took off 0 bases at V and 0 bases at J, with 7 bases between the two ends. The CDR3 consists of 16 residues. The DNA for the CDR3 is TGTGCCAGCAGCTTGGATTGGAGCTCCTATAATTCACCCCTCCACTTT. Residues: CASSLDWSSYNSPLHF.

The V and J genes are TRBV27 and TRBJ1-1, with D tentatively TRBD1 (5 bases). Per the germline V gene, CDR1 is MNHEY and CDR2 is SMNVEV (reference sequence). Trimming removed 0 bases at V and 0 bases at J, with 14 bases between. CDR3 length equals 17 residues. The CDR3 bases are TGTGCCAGCAGTTTATCGCGACAGATATCCATGAACACTGAAGCTTTCTTT. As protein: CASSLSRQISMNTEAFF.

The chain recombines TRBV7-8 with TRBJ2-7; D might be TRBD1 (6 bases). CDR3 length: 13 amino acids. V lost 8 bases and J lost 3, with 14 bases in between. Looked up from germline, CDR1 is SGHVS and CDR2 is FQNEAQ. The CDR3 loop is CASSQGQVYEQYF. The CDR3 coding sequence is TGTGCCAGCTCCCAGGGGCAAGTCTACGAGCAGTACTTC. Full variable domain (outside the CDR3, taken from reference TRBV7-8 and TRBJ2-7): GAGVSQSPRYKVAKRGQDVALRCDPISGHVSLFWYQQALGQGPEFLTYFQNEAQLDKSGLPSDRFFAERPEGSVSTLKIQRTQQEDSAVYLCASSQGQVYEQYFGPGTRLTVT.

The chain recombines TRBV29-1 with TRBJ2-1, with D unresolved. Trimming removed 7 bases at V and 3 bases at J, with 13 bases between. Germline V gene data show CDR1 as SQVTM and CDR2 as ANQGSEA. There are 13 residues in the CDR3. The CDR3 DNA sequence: TGCAGCGGTTCACAGAGCCTCTACAATGAGCAGTTCTTC. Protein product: CSGSQSLYNEQFF.

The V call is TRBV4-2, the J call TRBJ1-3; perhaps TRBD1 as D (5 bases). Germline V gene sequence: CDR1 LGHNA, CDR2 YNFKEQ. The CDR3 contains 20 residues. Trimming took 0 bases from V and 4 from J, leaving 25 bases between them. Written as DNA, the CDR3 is TGTGCCAGCAGCCAAGATATATGGGTCGCCGGAGGGACGGAAGGAAACACCATATATTTT. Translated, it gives CASSQDIWVAGGTEGNTIYF.

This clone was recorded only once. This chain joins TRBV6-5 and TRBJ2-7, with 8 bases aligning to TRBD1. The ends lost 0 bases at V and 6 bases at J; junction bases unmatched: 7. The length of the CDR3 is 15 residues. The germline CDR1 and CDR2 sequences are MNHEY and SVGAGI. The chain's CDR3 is CASSYSWQGAGEQYF. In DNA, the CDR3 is TGTGCCAGCAGTTACTCGTGGCAGGGGGCGGGCGAGCAGTACTTC.

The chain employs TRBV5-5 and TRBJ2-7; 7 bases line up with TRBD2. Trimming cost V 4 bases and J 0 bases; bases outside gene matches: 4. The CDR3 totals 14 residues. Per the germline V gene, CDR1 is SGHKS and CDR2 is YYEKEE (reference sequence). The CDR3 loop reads CASSHRDYSYEQYF. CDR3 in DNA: TGTGCCAGCAGCCACCGGGACTACTCCTACGAGCAGTACTTC.

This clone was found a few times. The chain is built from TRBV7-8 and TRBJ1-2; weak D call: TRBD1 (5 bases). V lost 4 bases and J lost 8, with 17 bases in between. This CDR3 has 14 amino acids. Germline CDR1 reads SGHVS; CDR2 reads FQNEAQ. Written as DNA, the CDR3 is TGTGCCAGCAGCTCGCGACTGCTCAGGGAAGGCTACACCTTC. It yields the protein CASSSRLLREGYTF.

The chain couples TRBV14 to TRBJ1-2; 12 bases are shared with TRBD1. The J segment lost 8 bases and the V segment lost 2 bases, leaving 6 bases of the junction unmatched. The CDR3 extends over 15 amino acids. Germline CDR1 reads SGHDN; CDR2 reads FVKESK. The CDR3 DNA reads TGTGCCAGCAGCCAATTGGGACAGGGGGCAGGCGGCTACACCTTC. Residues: CASSQLGQGAGGYTF.

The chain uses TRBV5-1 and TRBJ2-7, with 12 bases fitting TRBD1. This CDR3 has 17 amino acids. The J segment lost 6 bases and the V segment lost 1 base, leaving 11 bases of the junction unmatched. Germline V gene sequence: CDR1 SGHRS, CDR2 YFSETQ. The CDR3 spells CASSLPTRDRGRGEQYF. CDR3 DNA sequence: TGCGCCAGCAGCTTGCCTACCCGGGACAGGGGGCGAGGCGAGCAGTACTTC.

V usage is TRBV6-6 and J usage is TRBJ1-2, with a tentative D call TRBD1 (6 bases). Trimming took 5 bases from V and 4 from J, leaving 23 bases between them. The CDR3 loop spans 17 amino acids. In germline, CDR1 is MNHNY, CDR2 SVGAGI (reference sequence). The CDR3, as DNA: TGTGCCAGCAGTCCTTCAAGTTTTTTCCGGGACACCTATGGCTACACCTTC. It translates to CASSPSSFFRDTYGYTF.